A selection of T cell receptor beta chains follows, all from one sample in a study of brain metastases from non-small cell lung cancer. The assay was immunoSEQ multiplex PCR, and TCRdb's table has in-frame clones only and misses some. The sample lists about 4,700 clones, roughly 85% occurring once. Sequencing used primary lung tumor tissue. The receptors come from a donor at least 40 years old with non-small cell lung cancer. Both conserved end residues are trimmed from each CDR3. A D gene is named only where the DNA matches it firmly. Some rows have no size entry. The others give once, few or many, or a class for an expanded clone.

d_call: TRBD2; cdr3_length: 12; clone_size: once; v_call: TRBV29-1; cdr3_aa: SVETGLAGDEQF
d_call: TRBD1; cdr3_length: 14; clone_size: once; v_call: TRBV7-9; cdr3_aa: ASSPEVRTGRYEQY
d_call: -; cdr3_length: 12; clone_size: -; v_call: TRBV10-3; cdr3_aa: AISEGTDFYEQY
d_call: -; cdr3_length: 12; clone_size: -; v_call: TRBV5-1; cdr3_aa: ASRGLQGTGELF
d_call: -; cdr3_length: 12; clone_size: -; v_call: TRBV2; cdr3_aa: ASSDTARANVLT
d_call: TRBD2; cdr3_length: 18; clone_size: -; v_call: TRBV10-3; cdr3_aa: AISETLLAGTASSYNEQF
d_call: -; cdr3_length: 13; clone_size: few; v_call: TRBV28; cdr3_aa: ASSLGGTTNEKLF
d_call: -; cdr3_length: 10; clone_size: -; v_call: TRBV30; cdr3_aa: AWSVRGRWTF
d_call: -; cdr3_length: 13; clone_size: -; v_call: TRBV13; cdr3_aa: ASSLYRVSKNIQY
d_call: -; cdr3_length: 12; clone_size: -; v_call: TRBV19; cdr3_aa: ASSILAGYNEQF
d_call: -; cdr3_length: 12; clone_size: -; v_call: TRBV4-1; cdr3_aa: ASSPSAYLNEQF